This T cell receptor (beta chain) was obtained from a study of blood T cell repertoires in COVID-19. At the level of the study: Spain, Italy and the United States supplied samples that represented acute and convalescent COVID-19. Sample material is recorded as cDNA or gDNA derived from T cells, B-cell-depleted T cells, or PBMCs.

Source study methods: Estimation of nucleated cell counts relied on the amplification of reference gene primers. Libraries were prepared by immunoSEQ multiplex PCR; TCRdb keeps only in-frame clonotypes and omits some of them. Clonal size and the V and J genes are those of that table, whereas D and trimming came from the DNA. The data hold approximately 190,000 clones, with less than 90% observed a single time. The TCR comes from a woman between 40 and 50 years old with acute or convalescent COVID-19. Sequencing was carried out using peripheral blood.

CDR3 coding DNA: TGTGCCAGCAGCTCCACCGGGACAGACGCCCATGGCTACACCTTC. Its protein is CASSSTGTDAHGYTF. This chain connects TRBV7-9 to TRBJ1-2, with TRBD1 matching 7 bases. Looked up from germline, CDR1 is SEHNR and CDR2 is FQNEAQ (reference sequence). CDR3 size: 15 residues. Trimming at V came to 4 bases and at J to 6 bases, leaving 11 bases not matched to a gene.